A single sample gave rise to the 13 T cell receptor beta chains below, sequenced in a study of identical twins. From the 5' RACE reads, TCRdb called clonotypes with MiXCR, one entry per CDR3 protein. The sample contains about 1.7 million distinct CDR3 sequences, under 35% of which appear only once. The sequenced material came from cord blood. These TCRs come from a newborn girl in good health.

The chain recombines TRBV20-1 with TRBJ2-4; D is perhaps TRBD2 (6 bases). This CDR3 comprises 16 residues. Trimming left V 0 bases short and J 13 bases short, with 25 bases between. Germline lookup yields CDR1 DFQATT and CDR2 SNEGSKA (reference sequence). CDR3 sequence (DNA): TGCAGTGCTAGAGACGTAGCGGCCCTTCCCTACAATGAGCAGTACTTC. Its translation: CSARDVAALPYNEQYF.

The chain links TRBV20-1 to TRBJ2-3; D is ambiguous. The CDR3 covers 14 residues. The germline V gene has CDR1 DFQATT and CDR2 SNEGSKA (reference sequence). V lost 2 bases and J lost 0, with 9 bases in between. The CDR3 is CSARRLPSTDTQYF. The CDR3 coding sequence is TGCAGTGCTAGACGGCTACCTAGCACAGATACGCAGTATTTT.

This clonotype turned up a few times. CDR3: CASSPGDRLYGYTF. The CDR3, as DNA: TGTGCCAGCAGTCCGGGGGACAGGCTCTATGGCTACACCTTC. J is TRBJ1-2 and V is TRBV28; 8 bases agree with TRBD1. Germline values: CDR1 MDHEN, CDR2 SYDVKM. V lost 5 bases, J lost 4 bases, and 6 bases stayed unmatched. The CDR3 extends over 14 amino acids.

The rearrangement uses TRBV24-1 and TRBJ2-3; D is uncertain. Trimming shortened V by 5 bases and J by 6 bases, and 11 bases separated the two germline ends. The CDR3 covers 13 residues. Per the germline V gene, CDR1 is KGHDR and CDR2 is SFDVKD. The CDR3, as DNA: TGTGCCACCAGTGCCCTTTTTCAGGATACGCAGTATTTT. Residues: CATSALFQDTQYF.

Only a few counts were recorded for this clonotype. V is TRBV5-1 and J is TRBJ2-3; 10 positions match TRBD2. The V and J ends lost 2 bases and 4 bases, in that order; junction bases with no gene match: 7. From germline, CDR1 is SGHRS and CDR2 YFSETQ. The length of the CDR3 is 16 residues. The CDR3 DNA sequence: TGCGCCAGCAGCTTACTAGCGGGGTACTCCCCAGATACGCAGTATTTT. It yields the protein CASSLLAGYSPDTQYF. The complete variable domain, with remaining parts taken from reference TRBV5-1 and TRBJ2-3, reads KAGVTQTPRYLIKTRGQQVTLSCSPISGHRSVSWYQQTPGQGLQFLFEYFSETQRNKGNFPGRFSGRQFSNSRSEMNVSTLELGDSALYLCASSLLAGYSPDTQYFGPGTRLTVL.

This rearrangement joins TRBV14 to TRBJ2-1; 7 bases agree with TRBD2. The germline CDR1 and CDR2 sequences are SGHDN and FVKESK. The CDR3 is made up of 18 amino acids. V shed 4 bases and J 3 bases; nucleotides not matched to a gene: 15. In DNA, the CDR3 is TGTGCCAGCAGCCTCCGGTGGCCCCCGGGAGGAAGCTACAATGAGCAGTTCTTC. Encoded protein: CASSLRWPPGGSYNEQFF. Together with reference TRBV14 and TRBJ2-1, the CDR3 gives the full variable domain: EAGVTQFPSHSVIEKGQTVTLRCDPISGHDNLYWYRRVMGKEIKFLLHFVKESKQDESGMPNNRFLAERTGGTYSTLKVQPAELEDSGVYFCASSLRWPPGGSYNEQFFGPGTRLTVL.

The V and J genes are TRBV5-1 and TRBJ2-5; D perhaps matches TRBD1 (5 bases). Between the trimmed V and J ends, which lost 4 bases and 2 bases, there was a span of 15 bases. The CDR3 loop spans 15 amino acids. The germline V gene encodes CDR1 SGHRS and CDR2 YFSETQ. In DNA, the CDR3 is TGCGCCAGCAGCATCGGAGCCAGGGTTCAAGAGACCCAGTACTTC. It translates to CASSIGARVQETQYF.

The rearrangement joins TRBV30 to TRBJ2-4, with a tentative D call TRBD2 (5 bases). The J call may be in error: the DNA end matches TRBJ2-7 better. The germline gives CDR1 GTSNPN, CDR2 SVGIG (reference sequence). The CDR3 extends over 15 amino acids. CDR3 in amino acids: CAWSVNGVGSYEQYF. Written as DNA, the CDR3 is TGTGCCTGGAGTGTAAATGGGGTGGGGAGCTACGAGCAGTACTTC.

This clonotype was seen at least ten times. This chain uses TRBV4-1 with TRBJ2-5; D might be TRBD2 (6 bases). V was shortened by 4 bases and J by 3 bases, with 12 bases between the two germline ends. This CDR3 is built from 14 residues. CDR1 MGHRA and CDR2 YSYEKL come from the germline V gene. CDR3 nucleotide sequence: TGCGCCAGCAGCCCCAGAGCGGGTAAAGAGACCCAGTACTTC. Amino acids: CASSPRAGKETQYF.

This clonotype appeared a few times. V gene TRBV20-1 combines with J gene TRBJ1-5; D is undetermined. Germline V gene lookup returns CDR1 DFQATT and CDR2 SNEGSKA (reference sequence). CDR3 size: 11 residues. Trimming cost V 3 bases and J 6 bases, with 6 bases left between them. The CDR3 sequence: CSARGSQPQHF. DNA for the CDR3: TGCAGTGCTAGGGGTAGTCAGCCCCAGCATTTT.

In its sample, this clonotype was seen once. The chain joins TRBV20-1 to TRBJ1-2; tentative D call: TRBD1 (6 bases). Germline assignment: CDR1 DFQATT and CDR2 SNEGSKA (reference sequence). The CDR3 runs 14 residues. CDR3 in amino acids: CRALTGLRDYGYTF. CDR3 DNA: TGCAGAGCCTTGACAGGCCTTCGGGACTATGGCTACACCTTC.

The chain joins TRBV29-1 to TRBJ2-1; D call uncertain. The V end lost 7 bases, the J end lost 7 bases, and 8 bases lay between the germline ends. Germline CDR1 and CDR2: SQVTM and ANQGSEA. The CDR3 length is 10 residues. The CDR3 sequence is CSGFQNEQFF. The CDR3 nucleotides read TGCAGCGGTTTTCAGAATGAGCAGTTCTTC.

CDR3 bases: TGTGCCAGCAGTGGGCCATCTGGACAGGGGGCGAACTATGGCTACACCTTC. Translating gives CASSGPSGQGANYGYTF. The V call is TRBV25-1, the J call TRBJ1-2; 11 bases line up with TRBD1. V was pared by 4 bases and J by 2 bases, with 9 bases of the junction left unmatched. The germline V gene has CDR1 MGHDK and CDR2 SYGVNS. The CDR3 has 17 amino acids.